A single sample gave rise to the 26 T cell receptor beta chains below, sequenced in a study of CD8+ T cells in alopecia areata. Sequencing templates came from extracted RNA that was reverse transcribed into cDNA. Some clones are missing from TCRdb's copy, which holds only in-frame ones; the method was immunoSEQ multiplex PCR. The sample includes roughly 190,000 clones, 60% seen only once; the top ten take approximately 3.4%. The treatment here: oral pan-JAK inhibitor, 5-10 mg twice daily. The sample here was CD4+ T cells sorted from blood, taken at week 4, from a patient treated with tofacitinib. The receptors were sampled from a human donor with alopecia areata.

This clone showed up just once. The chain links TRBV6-5 to TRBJ1-2, with 7 bases that match TRBD1. In germline, CDR1 is MNHEY, CDR2 SVGAGI. This CDR3 region has 14 residues. V shed 6 bases and J 6 bases; nucleotides not matched to a gene: 10. The CDR3 here is CASRPPGQKDGYTF. The CDR3 DNA sequence: TGTGCCAGCAGACCTCCGGGACAGAAGGATGGCTACACCTTC.

About this clone itself: Other DNA variants within this sample encode the same CDR3. This sequence joins TRBV6-5 and TRBJ2-5; tentative D call: TRBD2 (6 bases). Deletions cut 6 bases from V and 4 bases from J, with 9 bases between. CDR1 and CDR2 from the germline V gene are MNHEY and SVGAGI. This CDR3 spans 12 amino acids. For the CDR3, the DNA is TGTGCCAGCAGCCGGGGGAGAGAGACCCAGTACTTC. This translates into CASSRGRETQYF.

This clone was detected once. V gene TRBV23-1 combines with J gene TRBJ2-7; 7 positions match TRBD1. TRBV23-1 is noted as an ORF with a role that remains uncertain. CDR3 length: 15 amino acids. J was trimmed by 2 bases and V by 8 bases; bases with no gene match: 12. The CDR3 is CASASRDRATYEQYF. CDR3 DNA sequence: TGCGCCAGCGCGTCCCGGGACAGAGCGACCTACGAGCAGTACTTC.

V and J are TRBV15 and TRBJ1-5; no clear D gene. CDR1 is LNHNV, CDR2 YYDKDF, per germline (reference sequence). V dropped 0 bases and J dropped 2 bases, with 2 bases sitting between them. CDR3 size: 13 residues. CDR3 loop: CATSRDRNQPQHF. The CDR3 DNA sequence: TGTGCCACCAGCAGAGATCGCAATCAGCCCCAGCATTTT.

This sequence joins TRBV30 and TRBJ2-1; TRBD2 matches at 7 bases. V shed 0 bases and J 0 bases; nucleotides not matched to a gene: 5. This CDR3 is built from 16 residues. Germline-derived CDR1 and CDR2 are GTSNPN and SVGIG (reference sequence). The CDR3 DNA follows: TGTGCCTGGAGTGTACTGGGCGGGGGCTCCTACAATGAGCAGTTCTTC. Translated, it gives CAWSVLGGGSYNEQFF.

This chain links TRBV29-1 with TRBJ1-5; D gene unclear. Germline CDR1 reads SQVTM; CDR2 reads ANQGSEA. Trimming removed 5 bases from V and 0 bases from J, with 8 bases in between. This CDR3 spans 13 amino acids. The CDR3, as DNA: TGCAGCGTTCGGACCGATAGCAATCAGCCCCAGCATTTT. Protein: CSVRTDSNQPQHF.

Only one count was recorded for this clone. This sequence joins TRBV5-1 and TRBJ1-2, with D unresolved. CDR3 length: 13 residues. Germline CDR1 reads SGHRS; CDR2 reads YFSETQ. Trimming cost V 4 bases and J 8 bases, with 15 bases left between them. CDR3 in DNA: TGCGCCAGCAGCCCCAGTGAGGGCCGCGGCTACACCTTC. The encoded protein is CASSPSEGRGYTF.

This clone was found a few times. The chain carries TRBV28 and TRBJ2-1, with 8 positions matching TRBD2. Germline lookup yields CDR1 MDHEN and CDR2 SYDVKM. This CDR3 comprises 16 residues. Trimming took 4 bases from V and 10 from J; bases not matched to a gene: 15. CDR3 residues: CASSSTGTRHPQEQFF. For the CDR3, the DNA is TGTGCCAGCAGTTCAACCGGGACTAGACACCCTCAGGAGCAGTTCTTC.

V usage is TRBV7-9 and J usage is TRBJ2-2, with 7 bases identical to TRBD1. J gave up 5 bases and V 4 bases, and 10 bases lay outside the gene matches. The CDR3 covers 16 residues. Germline V gene sequence: CDR1 SEHNR, CDR2 FQNEAQ (reference sequence). The CDR3 spells CASSSATGPITGELFF. For the CDR3, the DNA is TGTGCCAGCAGCTCCGCGACAGGGCCGATTACCGGGGAGCTGTTTTTT.

The rearrangement links TRBV7-2 to TRBJ2-3; TRBD2 matches at 9 bases. CDR3 size: 16 residues. The V gene end was trimmed by 2 bases and the J gene end by 4 bases; junction bases not matched to a gene: 7. Germline V CDR1 and CDR2: SGHTA, FQGNSA. The DNA for the CDR3 is TGTGCCAGCAGCTTAAATCCAGCGGGGGGAGCAGATACGCAGTATTTT. Its translation: CASSLNPAGGADTQYF.

The V call is TRBV15, the J call TRBJ2-2, with 9 nucleotides matching TRBD1. The CDR3 runs to 16 residues. J was trimmed by 5 bases and V by 6 bases; bases with no gene match: 10. Germline V lookup: CDR1 LNHNV, CDR2 YYDKDF (reference sequence). The chain's CDR3 is CATRLHLTGGTGELFF. In DNA form, the CDR3 reads TGTGCCACCAGACTACATCTGACAGGGGGGACCGGGGAGCTGTTTTTT.

The chain has TRBV6-5 and TRBJ2-7; the D gene is possibly TRBD2 (5 bases). In germline, CDR1 is MNHEY, CDR2 SVGAGI. The CDR3 is 14 amino acids. Trimming left V 4 bases short and J 5 bases short, with 15 bases between. Here the CDR3 reads CASSSTLEGHEQYF. The CDR3 nucleotides read TGTGCCAGCAGTTCCACTCTCGAGGGCCACGAGCAGTACTTC.

This clone was counted between two and nine times. The chain carries TRBV29-1 and TRBJ1-1, with unresolved D. The V gene's germline CDR1 is SQVTM and CDR2 ANQGSEA. This CDR3 is built from 11 residues. The germline V and J ends were trimmed by 5 bases and 1 base, with 5 bases remaining between them. The CDR3 nucleotides are TGCAGCGTTCGGAGGAACACTGAAGCTTTCTTT. Its protein is CSVRRNTEAFF.

V and J are TRBV29-1 and TRBJ2-2; tentative D call: TRBD1 (5 bases). The CDR3 loop spans 14 amino acids. V lost 5 bases and J 3 bases, leaving 13 bases between the germline ends. Germline lookup yields CDR1 SQVTM and CDR2 ANQGSEA. The CDR3 region is CSVWLGRDTGELFF. The CDR3 DNA sequence: TGCAGCGTTTGGTTGGGCAGGGACACCGGGGAGCTGTTTTTT.

The J gene is TRBJ2-1, the V gene TRBV23-1, with 8 bases lining up with TRBD2. TRBV23-1 is known as an ORF, though its function is uncertain. J gave up 4 bases and V 0 bases, and 8 bases lay outside the gene matches. The CDR3 runs 17 residues. The CDR3 coding sequence is TGCGCCAGCAGTCAATCGCGACGGGGGGGCTCATACAATGAGCAGTTCTTC. Protein sequence: CASSQSRRGGSYNEQFF.

CDR3 sequence: CAWTLEGTGSFYEQYF. CDR3 coding DNA: TGTGCCTGGACCCTTGAGGGGACAGGGTCTTTCTACGAGCAGTACTTC. This chain uses TRBV30 with TRBJ2-7, with 9 bases aligning to TRBD1. The J segment lost 3 bases and the V segment lost 4 bases, leaving 13 bases of the junction unmatched. Looked up from germline, CDR1 is GTSNPN and CDR2 is SVGIG (reference sequence). This CDR3 contains 16 residues.

This clone was picked up one time. V gene TRBV6-5 combines with J gene TRBJ2-3, with 7 positions matching TRBD2. Germline CDR1 reads MNHEY; CDR2 reads SVGAGI. The ends lost 1 base at V and 5 bases at J; junction bases unmatched: 6. This CDR3 spans 15 amino acids. CDR3 DNA sequence: TGTGCCAGCAGTTACTTTCCGGGGGGAGGAGATACGCAGTATTTT. Its protein is CASSYFPGGGDTQYF.

The chain uses TRBV4-1 and TRBJ1-2; D possibly corresponds to TRBD1 (5 bases). The germline V gene has CDR1 MGHRA and CDR2 YSYEKL. There are 15 residues in the CDR3. Between the trimmed V and J ends, which lost 1 base and 8 bases, there was a span of 17 bases. In nucleotides, the CDR3 is TGCGCCAGCAGCCAAGGCACGACAGCGTTGCAAGGCTACACCTTC. Protein: CASSQGTTALQGYTF.

This clone was recorded a few times. The J gene is TRBJ2-3, the V gene TRBV10-3; 9 nucleotides match TRBD2. CDR1 and CDR2 from the germline V gene are ENHRY and SYGVKD. Trimming removed 10 bases from V and 2 bases from J; junction bases left unmatched: 7. The CDR3 totals 14 residues. CDR3 amino acids: CATQSGGSTDTQYF. DNA for the CDR3: TGTGCCACCCAAAGCGGGGGGTCCACAGATACGCAGTATTTT.

The chain has TRBV6-6 and TRBJ2-1; 8 bases fit TRBD1. The CDR3 spans 15 residues. With V trimmed by 1 base and J by 6 bases, 5 bases remained unmatched. Germline values: CDR1 MNHNY, CDR2 SVGAGI (reference sequence). CDR3 protein: CASSYWQGAGNEQFF. The CDR3 DNA sequence: TGTGCCAGCAGTTACTGGCAGGGGGCAGGCAATGAGCAGTTCTTC.

The V and J genes are TRBV5-1 and TRBJ2-1, with 11 positions matching TRBD2. The germline V gene encodes CDR1 SGHRS and CDR2 YFSETQ. Losses at the gene ends were 3 bases for V and 6 bases for J; bases not matched to a gene: 5. This CDR3 comprises 15 residues. CDR3 sequence: CASSSTSGGINEQFF. CDR3 coding DNA: TGCGCCAGCAGCTCAACTAGCGGGGGTATCAATGAGCAGTTCTTC.

The chain combines TRBV30 with TRBJ2-4; D remains unclear. The CDR3 length is 14 residues. The ends were cut back, 3 bases at V and 1 base at J, with 10 bases in the middle. Per germline, CDR1 GTSNPN and CDR2 SVGIG (reference sequence). The CDR3 spells CAWRAAWAKNIQYF. In DNA form, the CDR3 reads TGTGCCTGGAGAGCCGCTTGGGCCAAAAACATTCAGTACTTC.

CDR3 loop: CASSQRQRSTDTQYF. CDR3 sequence (DNA): TGCGCCAGCAGCCAAAGGCAGCGCAGCACAGATACGCAGTATTTT. The chain couples TRBV4-3 to TRBJ2-3; D remains ambiguous. V gave up 2 bases and J gave up 0 bases, with 9 bases separating them. CDR3 length: 15 amino acids. Germline CDR1 reads LGHNA; CDR2 reads YSLEER.

This clone was found a few times. The chain is built from TRBV28 and TRBJ1-6; TRBD1 agrees at 11 bases. The CDR3 is 15 amino acids. V was pared by 7 bases and J by 8 bases, with 7 bases of the junction left unmatched. The germline CDR1 and CDR2 sequences are MDHEN and SYDVKM. The CDR3 region is CASIRDRGLYSPLHF. The CDR3 nucleotides read TGTGCCAGCATACGGGACAGGGGGTTGTATTCACCCCTCCACTTT.

The J gene is TRBJ2-7, the V gene TRBV30; maybe TRBD2 (6 bases). V lost 0 bases and J 9 bases, leaving 12 bases between the germline ends. The germline CDR1 and CDR2 sequences are GTSNPN and SVGIG (reference sequence). The CDR3 consists of 12 residues. This CDR3 is CAWSVRGTLQYF. CDR3 bases: TGTGCCTGGAGTGTCCGGGGGACCCTGCAGTACTTC.

The chain uses TRBV29-1 and TRBJ1-2; perhaps TRBD1 as D (6 bases). The CDR3 consists of 13 residues. Germline V gene data show CDR1 as SQVTM and CDR2 as ANQGSEA. V was pared by 6 bases and J by 8 bases, with 19 bases between. The CDR3 DNA sequence: TGCAGCGTCCGCGAGTGGTCAGGGGTGGGCTACACCTTC. Protein sequence: CSVREWSGVGYTF. Looking up the rest from reference TRBV29-1 and TRBJ1-2 gives the full variable domain: SAVISQKPSRDICQRGTSLTIQCQVDSQVTMMFWYRQQPGQSLTLIATANQGSEATYESGFVIDKFPISRPNLTFSTLTVSNMSPEDSSIYLCSVREWSGVGYTFGSGTRLTVV.